This passage covers 8 T cell receptor beta chains from one sample sequenced in a study of blood T cell repertoires in COVID-19. The data were produced by immunoSEQ multiplex PCR, yet TCRdb's version contains in-frame clones alone and is incomplete. Of 150,000 to 200,000 clones listed, about 85% are singletons. Sequenced sample: peripheral blood. Every receptor here comes from a woman of 80 years or more with COVID-19, enrolled during active disease.

The rearrangement links TRBV7-9 to TRBJ2-1; D is uncertain. The V end lost 7 bases, the J end lost 9 bases, and 16 bases lay between the germline ends. Germline CDR1 reads SEHNR; CDR2 reads FQNEAQ (reference sequence). CDR3 size: 13 residues. The CDR3 region has the DNA TGTGCCAGCAACGGAGAGGTCGGTGGTGAGCAGTTCTTC. This encodes CASNGEVGGEQFF.

The rearrangement joins TRBV18 to TRBJ1-5; 8 nucleotides match TRBD1. CDR3 length: 14 residues. CDR1 KGHSH and CDR2 LQKENI come from the germline V gene. V dropped 5 bases and J dropped 7; count of bases not matched to a gene: 7. CDR3 nucleotides: TGTGCCAGCTCAGACGCAGGGGGCGGGCAGCCCCAGCATTTT. As protein: CASSDAGGGQPQHF.

V is TRBV28 and J is TRBJ2-7; D unclear. Trimming left V 7 bases short and J 3 bases short, with 7 bases between. In germline, CDR1 is MDHEN, CDR2 SYDVKM. The CDR3 contains 11 residues. The CDR3 reads CASTSGYEQYF. The CDR3 DNA sequence: TGTGCCAGCACCTCGGGCTACGAGCAGTACTTC.

This rearrangement joins TRBV6-4 to TRBJ2-7, with 9 bases fitting TRBD1. With 5 bases clipped from V and 3 bases from J, the junction kept 5 bases outside the gene matches. This CDR3 spans 14 amino acids. Germline CDR1 is MRHNA and CDR2 is SNTAGT. CDR3 amino acids: CASSPDRGNYEQYF. The CDR3 DNA reads TGTGCCAGCAGTCCGGACAGGGGAAACTACGAGCAGTACTTC.

The CDR3 DNA sequence: TGTGCCAGCAGCGTAGGGGGACAGGGGACCTATGGCTACACCTTC. It is translated as CASSVGGQGTYGYTF. The chain combines TRBV9 with TRBJ1-2; 10 bases agree with TRBD1. The junction had 3 bases not matched to a gene; V was cut back by 0 bases and J by 4 bases. Germline lookup yields CDR1 SGDLS and CDR2 YYNGEE. CDR3 length: 15 residues.

J is TRBJ2-2 and V is TRBV4-1, with TRBD2 as a possible D gene (5 bases). The CDR3 runs to 15 residues. V was trimmed by 1 base and J by 6 bases, leaving 12 bases between them. Germline values: CDR1 MGHRA, CDR2 YSYEKL. The CDR3 DNA reads as TGCGCCAGCAGCCAAGGACCGGGAAGGTCCGGGGAGCTGTTTTTT. Its translation: CASSQGPGRSGELFF.

The rearrangement joins TRBV4-1 to TRBJ1-5; possible D gene TRBD1, 6 bases. The CDR3 contains 17 residues. With 1 base removed from V and 2 bases from J, the gap between germline ends came to 15 bases. Germline-derived CDR1 and CDR2 are MGHRA and YSYEKL. CDR3 bases: TGCGCCAGCAGCCAAGCCCCCAGGGGAAGCGGCAATCAGCCCCAGCATTTT. Its translation: CASSQAPRGSGNQPQHF.

This clone came up a few times. The chain uses TRBV20-1 and TRBJ1-2; D call uncertain. Looked up from germline, CDR1 is DFQATT and CDR2 is SNEGSKA (reference sequence). The length of the CDR3 is 10 residues. Trimming removed 6 bases at V and 8 bases at J, with 10 bases between. The CDR3 loop reads CSAHSGGYTF. CDR3 coding DNA: TGCAGTGCCCACTCGGGGGGCTACACCTTC.